The 28 T cell receptor beta chains below all came from one sample that was sequenced in a study of identical twins' blood T cells (dated by TCRdb to the early 2010s). Preparation of the library involved 5' RACE. The reads were generated on an Illumina Genome Analyzer IIx. In-frame beta chains were kept once TCRdb had trimmed the public reads at Q25 with fastp and called clones with MiXCR. Every distinct CDR3 protein forms one entry, paired with its most common genes and DNA. Present in this sample are roughly 340,000 distinct CDR3 sequences, under 30% of which were seen just once. Jointly, the top ten make up 5.5% to 7% of the sample. Material for sequencing was PBMCs. The origin of the receptors is a woman aged 18 to 55 in good health.

The chain uses TRBV27 and TRBJ1-4; D might be TRBD1 (5 bases). Trimming took off 6 bases at V and 9 bases at J, with 11 bases between the two ends. Germline values: CDR1 MNHEY, CDR2 SMNVEV (reference sequence). The CDR3 is made up of 12 amino acids. CDR3 protein: CASRNPGQKLFF. The CDR3, as DNA: TGTGCCAGCAGGAACCCGGGACAAAAACTGTTTTTT. The whole variable domain, remainder taken from reference TRBV27 and TRBJ1-4, is EAQVTQNPRYLITVTGKKLTVTCSQNMNHEYMSWYRQDPGLGLRQIYYSMNVEVTDKGDVPEGYKVSRKEKRNFPLILESPSPNQTSLYFCASRNPGQKLFFGSGTQLSVL.

V gene TRBV9 combines with J gene TRBJ1-1; weak D call: TRBD1 (5 bases). Germline lookup yields CDR1 SGDLS and CDR2 YYNGEE. Trimming stripped 5 bases from V and 6 bases from J, with 11 bases between. There are 12 residues in the CDR3. In DNA, the CDR3 is TGTGCCAGCAGTTCCGACAGTTCTGAAGCTTTCTTT. Encoded protein: CASSSDSSEAFF.

This clonotype was counted many times. The chain has TRBV20-1 and TRBJ2-7; TRBD2 agrees at 9 bases. The V gene end was trimmed by 0 bases and the J gene end by 6 bases; junction bases not matched to a gene: 6. Per the germline V gene, CDR1 is DFQATT and CDR2 is SNEGSKA (reference sequence). The CDR3 covers 14 residues. The CDR3 nucleotides are TGCAGTGCTAGAGAGGTAGCGGGAGCACTCGAGCAGTACTTC. Its translation: CSAREVAGALEQYF.

In this sample, this clonotype turned up many times. V is TRBV6-4 and J is TRBJ1-4, with 9 bases identical to TRBD1. The CDR3 consists of 16 residues. CDR1 and CDR2 from the germline V gene are MRHNA and SNTAGT. J gave up 7 bases and V 3 bases, and 9 bases lay outside the gene matches. The CDR3 sequence is CASSEQWTGEAEKLFF. CDR3 in DNA: TGTGCCAGCAGTGAACAATGGACAGGGGAAGCTGAAAAACTGTTTTTT.

The chain combines TRBV5-5 with TRBJ1-1; D not resolved. V lost 1 base and J 4 bases, leaving 5 bases between the germline ends. The CDR3 contains 12 residues. Per the germline V gene, CDR1 is SGHKS and CDR2 is YYEKEE (reference sequence). CDR3 loop: CASSLKSTEAFF. In DNA form, the CDR3 reads TGTGCCAGCAGCTTGAAAAGCACTGAAGCTTTCTTT.

The chain is built from TRBV6-5 and TRBJ2-2; D call uncertain. Trimming removed 7 bases from V and 6 bases from J, with 15 bases in between. The length of the CDR3 is 14 residues. Germline V gene lookup returns CDR1 MNHEY and CDR2 SVGAGI. This chain's CDR3 is CASKGQVVAGELFF. The CDR3 region has the DNA TGTGCCAGCAAAGGCCAGGTGGTGGCCGGGGAGCTGTTTTTT.

This clonotype was recorded at least ten times. J is TRBJ1-1 and V is TRBV10-3; no clear D. CDR3 length: 13 amino acids. Germline V gene lookup returns CDR1 ENHRY and CDR2 SYGVKD. The V end lost 1 base, the J end lost 5 bases, and 8 bases lay between the germline ends. CDR3 coding DNA: TGTGCCATCAGTGAGTGGGTTAAGACTGAAGCTTTCTTT. Its protein is CAISEWVKTEAFF.

The chain employs TRBV5-1 and TRBJ1-5, with D possibly being TRBD1 (6 bases). CDR3 length equals 15 residues. The germline CDR1 and CDR2 sequences are SGHRS and YFSETQ. Trimming cost V 2 bases and J 2 bases, with 11 bases left between them. CDR3 sequence (DNA): TGCGCCAGCAGCTTCGAGGGGGATGGCAATCAGCCCCAGCATTTT. Translation gives CASSFEGDGNQPQHF.

J is TRBJ1-1 and V is TRBV3-1; a weak D match, TRBD1 (5 bases). Germline lookup yields CDR1 LGHDT and CDR2 YNNKEL (reference sequence). The CDR3 totals 15 residues. V lost 1 base, J lost 5 bases, and 14 bases lay in between. CDR3 loop: CASSQVGGARTEAFF. The CDR3 nucleotides read TGTGCCAGCAGCCAAGTGGGAGGGGCGCGAACTGAAGCTTTCTTT.

The rearrangement links TRBV5-6 to TRBJ2-1; weak D call: TRBD2 (5 bases). Trimming removed 4 bases from V and 5 bases from J, with 10 bases in between. In germline, CDR1 is SGHDT, CDR2 YYEEEE. The CDR3 has 13 amino acids. The CDR3 sequence: CASSRGLDNEQFF. DNA for the CDR3: TGTGCCAGCAGCCGAGGACTTGACAATGAGCAGTTCTTC.

This clonotype was observed a few times. The chain employs TRBV5-1 and TRBJ2-1; tentatively, D is TRBD2 (5 bases). Trimming left V 0 bases short and J 7 bases short, with 11 bases between. This CDR3 has 14 residues. Germline CDR1 reads SGHRS; CDR2 reads YFSETQ. CDR3 coding DNA: TGCGCCAGCAGCTTGGTCCTAGCTGGAAATGAGCAGTTCTTC. This encodes CASSLVLAGNEQFF.

This clonotype was detected ten times or more. This chain uses TRBV6-5 with TRBJ1-2; D is unresolved. The length of the CDR3 is 11 residues. The ends were cut back, 4 bases at V and 5 bases at J, with 5 bases in the middle. Germline V lookup: CDR1 MNHEY, CDR2 SVGAGI. CDR3 residues: CASSSGYGYTF. In DNA form, the CDR3 reads TGTGCCAGCAGTTCGGGATATGGCTACACCTTC.

This clonotype was picked up a small number of times. The DNA for the CDR3 is TGTGCCAGCAGCTTAGACGGGCGTAACACCGGGGAGCTGTTTTTT. Amino acid sequence: CASSLDGRNTGELFF. V and J are TRBV11-1 and TRBJ2-2; D uncertain. Germline CDR1 and CDR2: SGHAT and FQDESV (reference sequence). V was clipped by 1 base and J by 2 bases, with 8 bases between them. CDR3 length equals 15 residues.

This clonotype was seen a handful of times. V and J are TRBV20-1 and TRBJ1-1; D not resolved. The V end lost 1 base, the J end lost 7 bases, and 10 bases lay between the germline ends. The CDR3 covers 12 residues. The germline V gene has CDR1 DFQATT and CDR2 SNEGSKA (reference sequence). The CDR3 DNA reads as TGCAGTGCTAGAGGCAACAGTGGTGAAGCTTTCTTT. This gives the protein CSARGNSGEAFF.

This clonotype was detected many times. The V gene is TRBV20-1, the J gene TRBJ1-5, with D possibly being TRBD1 (6 bases). Trimming left V 3 bases short and J 5 bases short, with 14 bases between. Looked up from germline, CDR1 is DFQATT and CDR2 is SNEGSKA (reference sequence). The length of the CDR3 is 14 residues. In DNA form, the CDR3 reads TGCAGTGCTAGCGCCCGGGGGCGGGATCAGCCCCAGCATTTT. Protein product: CSASARGRDQPQHF.

As DNA, the CDR3 is TGCAGTGCTAGAGGACAGGCTTCTACTGAAGCTTTCTTT. The encoded protein is CSARGQASTEAFF. V usage is TRBV20-1 and J usage is TRBJ1-1; D possibly corresponds to TRBD1 (6 bases). CDR3 size: 13 residues. Germline V gene lookup returns CDR1 DFQATT and CDR2 SNEGSKA (reference sequence). The ends were cut back, 1 base at V and 5 bases at J, with 11 bases in the middle.

The rearrangement links TRBV7-9 to TRBJ2-1; D gene ambiguous. Trimming removed 0 bases from V and 1 base from J, with 10 bases in between. Germline lookup yields CDR1 SEHNR and CDR2 FQNEAQ (reference sequence). CDR3 length: 16 amino acids. The CDR3 bases are TGTGCCAGCAGCTTAGCGCTGGGTATTTCCTACAATGAGCAGTTCTTC. Protein: CASSLALGISYNEQFF. The full variable domain, with the rest looked up from reference TRBV7-9 and TRBJ2-1, is DTGVSQNPRHKITKRGQNVTFRCDPISEHNRLYWYRQTLGQGPEFLTYFQNEAQLEKSRLLSDRFSAERPKGSFSTLEIQRTEQGDSAMYLCASSLALGISYNEQFFGPGTRLTVL.

This clonotype has only a few counts. The gene calls are TRBV5-1 and TRBJ2-1, with TRBD1 matching over 7 bases. Trimming took 0 bases from V and 3 from J; bases not matched to a gene: 9. This CDR3 spans 17 amino acids. CDR1 and CDR2 from the germline V gene are SGHRS and YFSETQ. The CDR3 nucleotides read TGCGCCAGCAGCTTGGCTTACCGGGACAGAGACTACAATGAGCAGTTCTTC. Translation: CASSLAYRDRDYNEQFF. Based on the CDR3 plus reference TRBV5-1 and TRBJ2-1, the full variable domain is KAGVTQTPRYLIKTRGQQVTLSCSPISGHRSVSWYQQTPGQGLQFLFEYFSETQRNKGNFPGRFSGRQFSNSRSEMNVSTLELGDSALYLCASSLAYRDRDYNEQFFGPGTRLTVL.

The table lists this clonotype with a few counts. The chain combines TRBV2 with TRBJ2-1; 7 nucleotides align to TRBD2. The V gene end was trimmed by 1 base and the J gene end by 2 bases; junction bases not matched to a gene: 5. Germline CDR1 SNHLY, CDR2 FYNNEI. The CDR3 has 16 residues. CDR3 bases: TGTGCCAGCAGTGAAGGCACTAGCGATACCTACAATGAGCAGTTCTTC. Protein: CASSEGTSDTYNEQFF.

This clonotype appeared a few times. The V and J genes are TRBV12-3 or TRBV12-4 and TRBJ1-1; no clear D. The CDR3 extends over 14 amino acids. V was pared by 3 bases and J by 4 bases, with 12 bases between. The CDR3 sequence: CASSLVGIRTEAFF. CDR3 nucleotides: TGTGCCAGCAGTTTGGTTGGGATACGCACTGAAGCTTTCTTT.

The CDR3 spells CASSFGWDSNYGYTF. The CDR3 nucleotides are TGTGCCAGCAGCTTTGGGTGGGACAGTAACTATGGCTACACCTTC. The J gene is TRBJ1-2, the V gene TRBV11-2; the match to TRBD1 covers 7 bases. The junction had 5 bases not matched to a gene; V was cut back by 3 bases and J by 1 base. The CDR3 is 15 residues long. Germline CDR1 is SGHAT and CDR2 is FQNNGV.

The chain combines TRBV11-2 with TRBJ1-2; no definite D call. Trimming removed 8 bases at V and 6 bases at J, with 19 bases between. The CDR3 covers 14 residues. The germline V gene has CDR1 SGHAT and CDR2 FQNNGV. This chain's CDR3 is CASCSVRARDGYTF. For the CDR3, the DNA is TGTGCCAGCTGCTCTGTTCGGGCGAGGGATGGCTACACCTTC.

The chain uses TRBV9 and TRBJ2-1, with 10 bases identical to TRBD2. The CDR3 extends over 13 amino acids. V trimming: 6 bases; J trimming: 8 bases; junction bases outside the gene matches: 5. The germline gives CDR1 SGDLS, CDR2 YYNGEE. CDR3 nucleotides: TGTGCCAGCACACCAGCGGGGGGGCATGAGCAGTTCTTC. Its protein is CASTPAGGHEQFF. Full variable domain (missing parts from reference TRBV9 and TRBJ2-1): DSGVTQTPKHLITATGQRVTLRCSPRSGDLSVYWYQQSLDQGLQFLIQYYNGEERAKGNILERFSAQQFPDLHSELNLSSLELGDSALYFCASTPAGGHEQFFGPGTRLTVL.

This clonotype appeared many times. The chain joins TRBV2 to TRBJ2-3; weak D call: TRBD1 (5 bases). V was shortened by 3 bases and J by 3 bases, with 7 bases between the two germline ends. The CDR3 sequence is 13 residues long. Germline values: CDR1 SNHLY, CDR2 FYNNEI. CDR3 DNA sequence: TGTGCCAGCAGTGATACAGGAACAGATACGCAGTATTTT. Its translation: CASSDTGTDTQYF.

About this clonotype: The CDR3 does not close with the conserved phenylalanine or tryptophan, likely indicating a read error. J is TRBJ2-2 and V is TRBV20-1; D is uncertain. The CDR3 is 14 residues long. Germline CDR1 and CDR2: DFQATT and SNEGSKA (reference sequence). Deletions cut 3 bases from V and 1 base from J, with 9 bases between. This CDR3 is CSASKLVNTGELFS. For the CDR3, the DNA is TGCAGTGCTAGCAAGCTCGTGAACACCGGGGAGCTGTTTTCT.

Comment on this clonotype: This may arise from a read error, as a much more abundant clone is one base away. This sequence joins TRBV20-1 and TRBJ2-5; no clear D gene. This CDR3 contains 13 residues. Per the germline V gene, CDR1 is DFQATT and CDR2 is SNEGSKA (reference sequence). The DNA of the CDR3 is TGCAGTTCTAGTGTCACCATGGGGGAGACCCAGTACTTC. This gives the protein CSSSVTMGETQYF.

The table lists this clonotype with a few counts. This rearrangement joins TRBV20-1 to TRBJ1-2; tentative D call: TRBD1 (5 bases). V lost 1 base, J lost 3 bases, and 12 bases lay in between. The CDR3 runs 14 residues. The germline gives CDR1 DFQATT, CDR2 SNEGSKA (reference sequence). For the CDR3, the DNA is TGCAGTGCTAGAGGGGGCAGGGCCTACTATGGCTACACCTTC. Amino acids: CSARGGRAYYGYTF.

The chain recombines TRBV7-9 with TRBJ1-1, with 9 bases fitting TRBD1. The germline CDR1 and CDR2 sequences are SEHNR and FQNEAQ (reference sequence). The CDR3 runs 15 residues. J was trimmed by 7 bases and V by 1 base; bases with no gene match: 7. CDR3 bases: TGTGCCAGCAGCTTAGGGGACAGGGTTCACAGTGAAGCTTTCTTT. It is translated as CASSLGDRVHSEAFF.